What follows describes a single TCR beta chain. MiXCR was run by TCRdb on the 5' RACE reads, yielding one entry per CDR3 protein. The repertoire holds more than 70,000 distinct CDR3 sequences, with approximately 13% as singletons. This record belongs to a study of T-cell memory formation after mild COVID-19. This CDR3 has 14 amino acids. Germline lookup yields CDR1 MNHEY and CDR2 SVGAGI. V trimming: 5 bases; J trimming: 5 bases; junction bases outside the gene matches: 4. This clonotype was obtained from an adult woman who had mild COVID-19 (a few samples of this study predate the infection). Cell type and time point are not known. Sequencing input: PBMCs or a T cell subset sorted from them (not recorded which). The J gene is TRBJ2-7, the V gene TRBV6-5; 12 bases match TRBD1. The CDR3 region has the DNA TGTGCCAGCAGTCACGGGACAGGGGGCCACGAGCAGTACTTC. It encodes CASSHGTGGHEQYF.